These 17 T cell receptor beta chains were sequenced from one sample in a study of PD-1 blockade in classical Hodgkin lymphoma. Every patient had relapsed following autologous stem cell transplantation, and cohorts differed in brentuximab vedotin exposure. Measured with immunoSEQ multiplex PCR; TCRdb has only the in-frame clones, and not every one. The data hold 50,000 to 75,000 clones, with approximately 88% observed a single time. The sequences come from peripheral blood mononuclear cells (PBMCs), collected at baseline. These receptors were obtained from a human donor with classical Hodgkin lymphoma.

The gene calls are TRBV30 and TRBJ1-2; perhaps TRBD1 as D (5 bases). V lost 1 base, J lost 8 bases, and 8 bases lay in between. This CDR3 contains 11 residues. Germline values: CDR1 GTSNPN, CDR2 SVGIG (reference sequence). In nucleotides, the CDR3 is TGTGCCTGGAGTGCGGGGGAGGGCTACACCTTC. Protein sequence: CAWSAGEGYTF.

V gene TRBV6-5 combines with J gene TRBJ1-3; D possibly corresponds to TRBD1 (5 bases). The V end lost 5 bases, the J end lost 3 bases, and 14 bases lay between the germline ends. From germline, CDR1 is MNHEY and CDR2 SVGAGI. The CDR3 contains 15 residues. CDR3 region: CASSLGTGFGNTIYF. The CDR3 DNA reads TGTGCCAGCAGTCTGGGGACTGGCTTTGGAAACACCATATATTTT.

The chain uses TRBV4-1 and TRBJ2-5; D is ambiguous. Germline V lookup: CDR1 MGHRA, CDR2 YSYEKL. The CDR3 extends over 16 amino acids. V was pared by 1 base and J by 5 bases, with 17 bases between. The CDR3 region is CASSQGKLGSHETQYF. CDR3 bases: TGCGCCAGCAGCCAAGGCAAGTTAGGGTCCCACGAGACCCAGTACTTC.

The count of this clone is one. V and J are TRBV7-8 and TRBJ2-1; 9 nucleotides align to TRBD2. Unmatched junction bases numbered 9, after V lost 1 base and J lost 2 bases. From germline, CDR1 is SGHVS and CDR2 FQNEAQ. This CDR3 has 18 amino acids. This CDR3 is CASSLEFLAGAPYNEQFF. The CDR3 nucleotides read TGTGCCAGCAGCTTAGAATTTTTAGCGGGGGCCCCCTACAATGAGCAGTTCTTC.

This chain joins TRBV7-2 and TRBJ2-5; a possible D gene is TRBD1 (5 bases). V was pared by 0 bases and J by 5 bases, with 10 bases between. Germline V gives CDR1 SGHTA, CDR2 FQGNSA. The CDR3 runs 14 residues. DNA for the CDR3: TGTGCCAGCAGCTTAGCTGCAGGGTCGGAGACCCAGTACTTC. Translation: CASSLAAGSETQYF. Full variable domain (outside the CDR3, taken from reference TRBV7-2 and TRBJ2-5): GAGVSQSPSNKVTEKGKDVELRCDPISGHTALYWYRQSLGQGLEFLIYFQGNSAPDKSGLPSDRFSAERTGGSVSTLTIQRTQQEDSAVYLCASSLAAGSETQYFGPGTRLLVL.

On this clone itself: One junction end disagrees with the germline gene, perhaps due to a read error. The chain joins TRBV6-5 to TRBJ2-7; 8 bases map to TRBD1. Per germline, CDR1 MNHEY and CDR2 SVGAGI. The CDR3 length is 13 residues. The CDR3 reads CASSPSTGVEQYF. The CDR3 region has the DNA TGCGCCAGCAGCCCCTCGACAGGGGTCGAGCAGTACTTC.

The CDR3 coding sequence is TGTGCCAGCAGCTCCCAGGACAGTGCCTACGAGCAGTACTTC. Its protein is CASSSQDSAYEQYF. This chain connects TRBV7-3 to TRBJ2-7; D might be TRBD1 (6 bases). CDR1 and CDR2 (germline): SGHTA, FQGTGA. The CDR3 has 14 amino acids. V gave up 4 bases and J gave up 2 bases, with 12 bases separating them. Complete variable domain (other parts from reference TRBV7-3 and TRBJ2-7): GAGVSQTPSNKVTEKGKYVELRCDPISGHTALYWYRQSLGQGPEFLIYFQGTGAADDSGLPNDRFFAVRPEGSVSTLKIQRTERGDSAVYLCASSSQDSAYEQYFGPGTRLTVT.

This clone has only a few counts. This chain's CDR3 is CASRLSGGSTGELFF. As DNA, the CDR3 is TGCGCCAGCAGATTAAGCGGGGGGAGCACCGGGGAGCTGTTTTTT. The V and J genes are TRBV5-1 and TRBJ2-2; TRBD2 matches 9 bases. The length of the CDR3 is 15 residues. J lost 4 bases, V lost 5 bases, and 6 bases had no gene match. CDR1 is SGHRS and CDR2 is YFSETQ in the germline V gene.

The CDR3 DNA is TGTGCCAGCAGCTTAGGAGGGGGCCGGGATACGCAGTATTTT. Amino acids: CASSLGGGRDTQYF. This rearrangement joins TRBV11-3 to TRBJ2-3; TRBD1 matches 7 bases. V gave up 1 base and J gave up 6 bases; unmatched junction bases: 4. The CDR3 has 14 amino acids. CDR1 and CDR2 from the germline V gene are SGHNT and YENEEA.

Only one count was recorded for this clone. V gene TRBV7-2 combines with J gene TRBJ1-4, with D unclear. Germline V gene data show CDR1 as SGHTA and CDR2 as FQGNSA. V dropped 1 base and J dropped 3 bases, with 12 bases sitting between them. This CDR3 has 16 residues. CDR3 residues: CASSLGMGLANEKLFF. CDR3 bases: TGTGCCAGCAGCTTAGGCATGGGATTGGCTAATGAAAAACTGTTTTTT.

Concerning this clone: The identical CDR3 is also encoded by other nucleotide sequences in the sample. The chain carries TRBV7-9 and TRBJ2-7, with no clear D. The V end was cut by 3 bases, the J end by 1 base, with 7 bases between. Per germline, CDR1 SEHNR and CDR2 FQNEAQ (reference sequence). The CDR3 consists of 13 residues. This chain's CDR3 is CASSLVNSYEQYF. CDR3 DNA: TGTGCCAGCAGCTTGGTTAATTCCTACGAGCAGTACTTC. The full variable domain, in which reference TRBV7-9 and TRBJ2-7 provide the parts outside the CDR3, is DTGVSQNPRHKITKRGQNVTFRCDPISEHNRLYWYRQTLGQGPEFLTYFQNEAQLEKSRLLSDRFSAERPKGSFSTLEIQRTEQGDSAMYLCASSLVNSYEQYFGPGTRLTVT.

This clone was found a few times. This rearrangement joins TRBV9 to TRBJ1-1, with 7 nucleotides matching TRBD1. The germline gives CDR1 SGDLS, CDR2 YYNGEE. The CDR3 is 15 residues long. J lost 1 base, V lost 3 bases, and 6 bases had no gene match. The CDR3 spells CASSATNRGNTEAFF. CDR3 in DNA: TGTGCCAGCAGCGCGACTAACAGGGGGAACACTGAAGCTTTCTTT.

This clone was seen a single time. In DNA form, the CDR3 reads TGCAGCGTTGAAGAGTTTGGCACTCTTGGTACGCAGTATTTT. The encoded protein is CSVEEFGTLGTQYF. This chain connects TRBV29-1 to TRBJ2-3; no firm D call. Germline V lookup: CDR1 SQVTM, CDR2 ANQGSEA. The CDR3 sequence is 14 residues long. Trimming took 0 bases from V and 8 from J, leaving 15 bases between them.

This chain links TRBV27 with TRBJ2-7; 8 bases match TRBD1. V shed 6 bases, J shed 4 bases, and the junction held 5 bases outside the gene matches. The CDR3 has 13 amino acids. Looked up from germline, CDR1 is MNHEY and CDR2 is SMNVEV (reference sequence). The CDR3 sequence is CASRQDRAYEQYF. The CDR3 DNA reads as TGTGCCAGCAGACAGGACAGGGCGTACGAGCAGTACTTC.

A few counts support this clone. The chain links TRBV19 to TRBJ1-1, with 9 bases matching TRBD1. Germline V gene lookup returns CDR1 LNHDA and CDR2 SQIVND (reference sequence). CDR3 size: 15 residues. V was clipped by 5 bases and J by 5 bases; unmatched bases: 9. The CDR3 protein is CASSQGTGWGTEAFF. The CDR3 DNA reads as TGTGCCAGTAGTCAGGGGACAGGGTGGGGGACTGAAGCTTTCTTT.

The V gene is TRBV14, the J gene TRBJ1-2, with no clear D. V shed 1 base and J shed 3 bases, with 15 bases lying between them. The germline V gene encodes CDR1 SGHDN and CDR2 FVKESK. The CDR3 is 16 amino acids. In DNA form, the CDR3 reads TGTGCCAGCAGCCAAGCTCCCCCGCTGGGTGACTATGGCTACACCTTC. It yields the protein CASSQAPPLGDYGYTF.

The chain joins TRBV30 to TRBJ1-2, with 7 bases matching TRBD1. The trim removed 4 bases at V and 14 bases at J, leaving 19 bases unmatched. The CDR3 length is 14 residues. Germline assignment: CDR1 GTSNPN and CDR2 SVGIG (reference sequence). CDR3 residues: CAWKVAGTEVHQTF. The CDR3 DNA reads as TGTGCCTGGAAGGTGGCCGGGACAGAGGTCCATCAAACCTTC.